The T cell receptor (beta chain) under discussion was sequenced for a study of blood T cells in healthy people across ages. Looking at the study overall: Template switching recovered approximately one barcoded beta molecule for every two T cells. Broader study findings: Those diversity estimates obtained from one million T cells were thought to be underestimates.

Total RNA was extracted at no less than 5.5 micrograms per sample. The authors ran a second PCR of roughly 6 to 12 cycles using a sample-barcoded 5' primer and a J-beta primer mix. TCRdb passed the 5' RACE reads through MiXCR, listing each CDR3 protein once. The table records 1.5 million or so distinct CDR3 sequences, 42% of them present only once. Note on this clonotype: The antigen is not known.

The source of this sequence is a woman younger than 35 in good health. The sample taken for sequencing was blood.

The CDR3 protein is CASSQETGRTEAFF. The CDR3 bases are TGCGCCAGCAGCCAAGAAACAGGGCGAACTGAAGCTTTCTTT. The chain couples TRBV4-1 to TRBJ1-1; perhaps TRBD1 as D (6 bases). Trimming stripped 0 bases from V and 5 bases from J, with 10 bases between. Germline-derived CDR1 and CDR2 are MGHRA and YSYEKL. The CDR3 is 14 amino acids.